This TCR beta chain was recovered during a study of blood T cell repertoires in COVID-19. Study details: Collection of acute and convalescent COVID-19 samples took place in the United States, Italy and Spain. The analysed material was cDNA or gDNA that came from T cells, B-cell-depleted T cells, or PBMCs.

Per the authors' pipeline: Cell counts per sample came from amplifying reference gene primers. The protocol was immunoSEQ multiplex PCR, while the TCRdb copy is restricted to in-frame clones and leaves out a portion. V and J calls plus clone size are reproduced from that table; the DNA served to infer D and trimming. This sample has 310,000 or so clones, with 90% found just once. The V and J ends lost 3 bases and 3 bases, in that order; junction bases with no gene match: 4. This CDR3 contains 15 residues. Germline CDR1 and CDR2: MGHRA and YSYEKL. This rearrangement joins TRBV4-1 to TRBJ1-4; 7 bases are shared with TRBD1. The origin of this receptor is a young woman with acute COVID-19. The sample was PBMCs or T cells enriched from blood (not recorded which). In DNA form, the CDR3 reads TGCGCCAGCAGCCACGTACAGGGGCCTAATGAAAAACTGTTTTTT. Translated: CASSHVQGPNEKLFF.